This T cell receptor (beta chain) was identified during a study of molecular identifiers for immune sequencing clone quantification. The V gene end was trimmed by 0 bases and the J gene end by 0 bases; junction bases not matched to a gene: 8. The length of the CDR3 is 18 residues. CDR1 is KGHSH, CDR2 LQKENI, per germline. This clonotype has a count of ten or more. Libraries of bulk TCR were made by previously described methods (with listed TCR primers). MiXCR, applied by TCRdb to the PCR reads, yields one record per CDR3 protein. The sample consists of some 320,000 distinct CDR3 sequences, roughly a quarter of them appearing once. Sorting captured naive CD8 T cells as CD8+CD4-CCR7+CD45RA+.

This sequence originates from a human donor in good health. Some libraries in this study had Jurkat cell RNA spiked in. Sequenced material: naive CD8+ T cells from blood, with Jurkat cell RNA spiked in. The subset is: FACS-sorted CD8+CD4-CCR7+CD45RA+ naive T cells. The V and J genes are TRBV18 and TRBJ1-1, with TRBD1 identical over 9 bases. CDR3 loop: CASSPPWNRGQVNTEAFF. For the CDR3, the DNA is TGTGCCAGCTCACCACCTTGGAACAGGGGGCAAGTGAACACTGAAGCTTTCTTT.